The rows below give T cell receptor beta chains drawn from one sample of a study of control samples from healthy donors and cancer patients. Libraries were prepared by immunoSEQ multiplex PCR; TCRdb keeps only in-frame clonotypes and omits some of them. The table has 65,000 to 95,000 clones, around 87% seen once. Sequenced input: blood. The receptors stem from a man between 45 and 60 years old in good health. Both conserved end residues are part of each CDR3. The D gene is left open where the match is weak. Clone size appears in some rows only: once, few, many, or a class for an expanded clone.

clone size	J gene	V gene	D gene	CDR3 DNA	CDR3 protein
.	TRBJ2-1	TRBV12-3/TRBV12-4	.	TGTGCCAGCAGTCCAGGGGGGCCTGAGCAGTTCTTC	CASSPGGPEQFF
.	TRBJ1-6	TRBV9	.	TGTGCCAGCAGCGTCCTCGATTCACCCCTCCACTTT	CASSVLDSPLHF
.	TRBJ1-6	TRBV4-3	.	TGCGCCAGCAGCCCGGACATATCTTCGCCCCTCCACTTT	CASSPDISSPLHF
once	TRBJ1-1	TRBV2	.	TGTGCCAGCGCTTGGGACGTTGCTCCTAACACTGAAGCTTTCTTT	CASAWDVAPNTEAFF
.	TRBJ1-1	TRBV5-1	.	TGCGCCAGCAGCACACTAGGGACGGCAGATGAAGCTTTCTTT	CASSTLGTADEAFF
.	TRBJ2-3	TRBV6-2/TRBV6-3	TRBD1	TGTGCCAGCAGTTACCGACAGGGTGCTAGCACAGATACGCAGTATTTT	CASSYRQGASTDTQYF
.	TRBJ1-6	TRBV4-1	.	TGCGCCAGCAGCCAAGATACCCAACCCTATAATTCACCCCTCCACTTT	CASSQDTQPYNSPLHF
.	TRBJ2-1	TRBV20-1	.	TGCAGTGCCATTTACAATGAGCAGTTCTTC	CSAIYNEQFF
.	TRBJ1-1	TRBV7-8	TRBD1	TGTGCCAGCAGCTTATACGACAGGGAGATCACTGAAGCTTTCTTT	CASSLYDREITEAFF
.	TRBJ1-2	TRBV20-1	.	TGCGGCCTCGGTGGCAGGGGCTACACCTTC	CGLGGRGYTF
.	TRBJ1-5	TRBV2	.	TGTGCCAGCAGTGCCCCGGGGGGTCAGCCCCAGCATTTT	CASSAPGGQPQHF
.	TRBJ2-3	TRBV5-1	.	TGCGCCAGCAGCTTGGGGGGGACTAGCACAGATACGCAGTATTTT	CASSLGGTSTDTQYF
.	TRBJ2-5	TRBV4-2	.	TGTGCCAGCAGCCTTTCCGGGACACTACAAGAGACCCAGTACTTC	CASSLSGTLQETQYF
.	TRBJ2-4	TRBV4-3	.	TGCGCCAGCAGCCAAGACCTGGACGCCAGGGTTGCCAAAAACATTCAGTACTTC	CASSQDLDARVAKNIQYF
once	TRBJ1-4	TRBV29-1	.	TGCAGCGTTGGCACGGGGCTAAATGAAAAACTGTTTTTT	CSVGTGLNEKLFF
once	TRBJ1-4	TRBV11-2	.	TGTGCCAGCAGCTTATCTGGCAGGGAGTTTCACAGACTGTTTTTT	CASSLSGREFHRLFF
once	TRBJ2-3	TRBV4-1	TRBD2	TGCGCCAGCAGCCAAGAAGGCGGAGCGGGAGGGGGGACGCAGTATTTT	CASSQEGGAGGGTQYF
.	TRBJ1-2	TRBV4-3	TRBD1	TGCGCCAGCAGCCAAGACGGCAGGACAGGTGGCTACACCTTC	CASSQDGRTGGYTF
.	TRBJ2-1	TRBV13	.	TGTGCCAGCAGCCCTCCGGGGGGCCGAGAGCAGTTCTTC	CASSPPGGREQFF
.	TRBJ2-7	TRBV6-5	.	TGTGCCAGCAGTTACTCGTTTAGGACGAACTCCTACGAGCAGTACTTC	CASSYSFRTNSYEQYF
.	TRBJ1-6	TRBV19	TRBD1	TGTGCCAGTAGTATGGATGGACAGGGGAGTTCACCCCTCCACTTT	CASSMDGQGSSPLHF
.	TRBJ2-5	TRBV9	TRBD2	TGTGCCAGCACCCCCCTCGGACTAGCGGGAGGGAGGGTAGAGACCCAGTACTTC	CASTPLGLAGGRVETQYF
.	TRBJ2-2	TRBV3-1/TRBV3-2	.	TGTGCCAGCAGGCAAGCCCCCAACACCGGGGAGCTGTTTTTT	CASRQAPNTGELFF
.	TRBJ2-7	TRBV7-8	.	TGTGCCAGCAGCTTGGGGCAGGGGCCGGGGGAGCAGTACTTC	CASSLGQGPGEQYF
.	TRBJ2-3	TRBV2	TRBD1	TGTGCCACTCATGGGACAGGGTCAGGCAGTACGCAGTATTTT	CATHGTGSGSTQYF
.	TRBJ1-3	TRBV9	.	TGTGCCAGCAGCGTAGATACTGGTGGAAACACCATATATTTT	CASSVDTGGNTIYF
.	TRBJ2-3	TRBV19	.	TGTGCCAGTAGTATTGGCCCTAAGCCAGATACGCAGTATTTT	CASSIGPKPDTQYF
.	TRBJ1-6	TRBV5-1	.	TGCGCCAGCAGCTTGAGTCACCAGGGCGGGGGAAATTCACCCCTCCACTTT	CASSLSHQGGGNSPLHF
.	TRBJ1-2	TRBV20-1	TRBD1	TGCAGTGCTAGTATGGGACAGTTCTATGGCTACACCTTC	CSASMGQFYGYTF
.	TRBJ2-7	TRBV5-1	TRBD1	TGCGCCAGCAGCCCATGGACAGGGGATCCCTACGAGCAGTACTTC	CASSPWTGDPYEQYF
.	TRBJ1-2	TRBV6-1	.	TGTGCCAGCAGTGAAGCCTGGACAGCCTTTAGCTATGGCTACACCTTC	CASSEAWTAFSYGYTF
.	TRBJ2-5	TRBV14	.	TGTGCCAGCAGCCGAACGCTAGGCCTTCAAGAGACCCAGTACTTC	CASSRTLGLQETQYF
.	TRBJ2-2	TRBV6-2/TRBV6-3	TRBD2	TGTGCCAGCAGCCCTCATGAGGGACTAGCGGGAGAGCGAACCGGGGAGCTGTTTTTT	CASSPHEGLAGERTGELFF
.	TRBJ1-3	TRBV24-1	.	TGTGCCACCAGTGATTCGGGACCAACAAACTCTGGAAACACCATATATTTT	CATSDSGPTNSGNTIYF
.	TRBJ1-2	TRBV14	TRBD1	TGTGCCAGCAGCGAAACAGGGGGGGTTTACGGCTACACCTTC	CASSETGGVYGYTF